A single count supports the clone carrying this T cell receptor (beta chain). The source of the sample is a study of STAT5B mutations in CD4+ large granular lymphocyte leukemia. V trimming: 0 bases; J trimming: 3 bases; junction bases outside the gene matches: 1. The V gene's germline CDR1 is MNHEY and CDR2 SVGAGI. This CDR3 spans 15 amino acids. Generated by immunoSEQ multiplex PCR, the TCRdb table keeps only in-frame clones and is missing some. The sample includes about 32,000 clones, over 80% seen only once; the top ten take around 4.5%. Specimen: CD4+ T cells from blood buffy coats. The rearrangement links TRBV6-5 to TRBJ2-3, with 9 bases fitting TRBD2. This TCR came from a human donor in good health. The CDR3 reads CASSYSLAGTDTQYF. The CDR3 DNA follows: TGTGCCAGCAGTTACTCGCTAGCGGGGACAGATACGCAGTATTTT.